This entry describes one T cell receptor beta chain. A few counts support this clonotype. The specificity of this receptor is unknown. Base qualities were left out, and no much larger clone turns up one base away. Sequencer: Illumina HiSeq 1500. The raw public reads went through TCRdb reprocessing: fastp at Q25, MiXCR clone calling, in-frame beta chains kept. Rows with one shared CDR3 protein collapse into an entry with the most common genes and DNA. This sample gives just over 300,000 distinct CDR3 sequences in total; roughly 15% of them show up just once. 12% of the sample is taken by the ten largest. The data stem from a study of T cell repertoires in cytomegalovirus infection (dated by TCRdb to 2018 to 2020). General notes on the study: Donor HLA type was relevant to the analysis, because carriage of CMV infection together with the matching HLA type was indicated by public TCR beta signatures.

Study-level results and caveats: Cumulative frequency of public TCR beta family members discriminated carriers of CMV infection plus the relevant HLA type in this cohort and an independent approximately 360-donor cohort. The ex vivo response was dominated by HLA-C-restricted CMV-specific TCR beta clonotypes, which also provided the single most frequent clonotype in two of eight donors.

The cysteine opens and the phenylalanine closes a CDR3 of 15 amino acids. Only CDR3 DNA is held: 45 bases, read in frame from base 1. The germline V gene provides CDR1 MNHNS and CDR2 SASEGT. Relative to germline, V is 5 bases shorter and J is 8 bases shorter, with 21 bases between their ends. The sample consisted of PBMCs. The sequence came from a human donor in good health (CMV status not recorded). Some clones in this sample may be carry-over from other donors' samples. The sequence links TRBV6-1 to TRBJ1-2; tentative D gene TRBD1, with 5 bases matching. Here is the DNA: TGTGCCAGCAGTCCTTGGGACGGGGCTTTTGGAGGCTACACCTTC. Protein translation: CASSPWDGAFGGYTF.